A single sample gave rise to the 28 T cell receptor beta chains below, sequenced in a study of blood T cell repertoires in COVID-19. Repertoires were generated with immunoSEQ multiplex PCR, while TCRdb's copy carries only in-frame clones and drops some. This table has approximately 240,000 clones, 83% appearing once. Material: peripheral blood. The source is a human donor in a cohort sampled during active COVID-19.

In its sample, this clone was seen many times. The chain carries TRBV12-3 or TRBV12-4 and TRBJ2-7; a weak D match, TRBD2 (7 bases). Trimming removed 6 bases from V and 6 bases from J, with 15 bases in between. The CDR3 is made up of 13 amino acids. Written as DNA, the CDR3 is TGTGCCAGCAGCCGGGGGGCAGGGTTCGAGCAGTACTTC. It encodes CASSRGAGFEQYF.

The chain couples TRBV3-1 (or the pseudogene TRBV3-2) to TRBJ2-7, with D maybe TRBD2 (9 bases). Germline V lookup: CDR1 LGHDT, CDR2 YNNKEL (reference sequence). The CDR3 is 18 residues long. Trimming left V 2 bases short and J 3 bases short, with 23 bases between. The CDR3 bases are TGTGCCAGCAGCCAATCTGGACTAGCGACAGGGGAGCGCTACGAGCAGTACTTC. This translates into CASSQSGLATGERYEQYF.

J is TRBJ2-1 and V is TRBV14, with TRBD2 identical over 7 bases. The length of the CDR3 is 14 residues. J was trimmed by 3 bases and V by 3 bases; bases with no gene match: 2. Germline V gene data show CDR1 as SGHDN and CDR2 as FVKESK. CDR3 amino acids: CASSQRERYNEQFF. CDR3 in DNA: TGTGCCAGCAGCCAGCGGGAGCGCTACAATGAGCAGTTCTTC.

The sample holds one count of this clone. The chain carries TRBV19 and TRBJ2-2; 10 bases line up with TRBD1. V was clipped by 0 bases and J by 3 bases; unmatched bases: 7. The V gene's germline CDR1 is LNHDA and CDR2 SQIVND (reference sequence). This CDR3 has 18 amino acids. For the CDR3, the DNA is TGTGCCAGTAGTATAGATGTCGGACAGGGGGTAGACACCGGGGAGCTGTTTTTT. Protein: CASSIDVGQGVDTGELFF.

The J gene is TRBJ2-3, the V gene TRBV5-1, with 7 bases aligning to TRBD2. Unmatched junction bases numbered 5, after V lost 4 bases and J lost 0 bases. There are 15 residues in the CDR3. Germline V lookup: CDR1 SGHRS, CDR2 YFSETQ. CDR3 sequence (DNA): TGCGCCAGCAGCCTACGGGAGGTTAGCACAGATACGCAGTATTTT. The encoded protein is CASSLREVSTDTQYF.

The chain has TRBV4-2 and TRBJ2-1, with a tentative D call TRBD2 (6 bases). The germline CDR1 and CDR2 sequences are LGHNA and YNFKEQ. The CDR3 length is 13 residues. V lost 0 bases, J lost 15 bases, and 15 bases lay in between. The CDR3 region is CASSQDRGGMRFF. The CDR3 DNA sequence: TGTGCCAGCAGCCAAGATAGGGGCGGGATGAGGTTCTTC.

V is TRBV10-2 and J is TRBJ2-5; TRBD1 is a possible D gene (5 bases). V was trimmed by 4 bases and J by 5 bases, leaving 14 bases between them. Germline-derived CDR1 and CDR2 are WSHSY and SAAADI. CDR3 length: 14 residues. CDR3 residues: CASSGRFRVETQYF. The CDR3 DNA follows: TGCGCCAGCAGTGGTCGGTTCAGGGTGGAGACCCAGTACTTC.

The chain employs TRBV14 and TRBJ2-2; D is unresolved. Trimming pared 1 base from V and 7 bases from J, leaving 10 bases between. The CDR3 is 14 residues long. The germline V gene has CDR1 SGHDN and CDR2 FVKESK. CDR3 sequence reads: CASSQALGGGELFF. CDR3 coding DNA: TGTGCCAGCAGCCAAGCCCTCGGTGGCGGGGAGCTGTTTTTT.

The chain combines TRBV5-6 with TRBJ2-7; 8 bases are a match to TRBD1. V shed 3 bases, J shed 3 bases, and the junction held 8 bases outside the gene matches. This CDR3 is 15 amino acids long. The V gene's germline CDR1 is SGHDT and CDR2 YYEEEE. Written as DNA, the CDR3 is TGTGCCAGCAGCTCGTTGCCCGGGACAGGCTACGAGCAGTACTTC. Translating it yields CASSSLPGTGYEQYF.

This clone has only a few counts. One junction end disagrees with the germline gene, perhaps due to a read error. In nucleotides, the CDR3 is TGTGCCAGCAGCCGGGGACTAGCCTCCCACGAGCAGTACTTC. Translating gives CASSRGLASHEQYF. This chain uses TRBV11-2 with TRBJ2-7; 9 bases agree with TRBD2. Germline V gene data show CDR1 as SGHAT and CDR2 as FQNNGV. The CDR3 covers 14 residues.

The rearrangement joins TRBV27 to TRBJ2-2; 14 nucleotides match TRBD2. The V gene end was trimmed by 5 bases and the J gene end by 6 bases; junction bases not matched to a gene: 5. The germline gives CDR1 MNHEY, CDR2 SMNVEV (reference sequence). The length of the CDR3 is 16 residues. The CDR3 here is CASSPRLAGGSGELFF. DNA for the CDR3: TGTGCCAGCAGTCCCAGACTAGCGGGGGGGTCCGGGGAGCTGTTTTTT.

This chain links TRBV3-1 (or the pseudogene TRBV3-2) with TRBJ2-7, with 8 positions matching TRBD1. The CDR3 has 14 amino acids. Germline V CDR1 and CDR2: LGHDT, YNNKEL (reference sequence). The ends lost 5 bases at V and 6 bases at J; junction bases unmatched: 9. CDR3 DNA: TGTGCCAGCAGCAACCCGACAGGGGCAGGCGAGCAGTACTTC. Its protein is CASSNPTGAGEQYF.

This clone showed up just once. The rearrangement uses TRBV6-6 and TRBJ2-1; tentatively, D is TRBD1 (6 bases). V dropped 4 bases and J dropped 2 bases, with 15 bases sitting between them. This CDR3 has 16 amino acids. Germline V CDR1 and CDR2: MNHNY, SVGAGI (reference sequence). The DNA for the CDR3 is TGTGCCAGCAGTTGGCTGGGGGCGTCTACCTACAATGAGCAGTTCTTC. Translation: CASSWLGASTYNEQFF.

The V gene is TRBV7-2, the J gene TRBJ2-7, with 8 bases fitting TRBD2. The CDR3 extends over 15 amino acids. In germline, CDR1 is SGHTA, CDR2 FQGNSA. V shed 1 base, J shed 2 bases, and the junction held 4 bases outside the gene matches. The chain's CDR3 is CASSLELAGPYEQYF. CDR3 coding DNA: TGTGCCAGCAGCTTAGAGCTAGCGGGCCCCTACGAGCAGTACTTC.

The chain carries TRBV5-1 and TRBJ2-3; the match to TRBD1 covers 9 bases. Trimming at V came to 4 bases and at J to 7 bases, leaving 7 bases not matched to a gene. The CDR3 is made up of 14 amino acids. Per the germline V gene, CDR1 is SGHRS and CDR2 is YFSETQ. The CDR3 loop is CASSPGTGINTQYF. CDR3 bases: TGCGCCAGCAGCCCCGGGACAGGGATCAATACGCAGTATTTT.

The V call is TRBV27, the J call TRBJ1-1; D may be TRBD1 (5 bases). The V end lost 8 bases, the J end lost 0 bases, and 13 bases lay between the germline ends. The CDR3 consists of 14 residues. Germline loops: CDR1 MNHEY, CDR2 SMNVEV (reference sequence). The CDR3 DNA reads TGTGCCAGCGGGTCGACAGCTTTGAACACTGAAGCTTTCTTT. It translates to CASGSTALNTEAFF.

Remarks on this clone: Within the sample, other DNA sequences also encode this same CDR3. The rearrangement uses TRBV3-1 (or the pseudogene TRBV3-2) and TRBJ1-1; tentatively, D is TRBD1 (6 bases). Germline CDR1 LGHDT, CDR2 YNNKEL (reference sequence). This CDR3 contains 13 residues. The V end was cut by 2 bases, the J end by 7 bases, with 11 bases between. CDR3 nucleotide sequence: TGTGCCAGCAGCCAAAGAGGGGGGGATGAAGCTTTCTTT. Amino acid sequence: CASSQRGGDEAFF.

This chain connects TRBV5-8 to TRBJ2-4, with 10 positions matching TRBD1. With 9 bases clipped from V and 1 base from J, the junction kept 13 bases outside the gene matches. Germline loops: CDR1 SGHTS, CDR2 YDEGEE. The CDR3 is 17 residues long. CDR3 amino acids: CATWVRSGQGAKNIQYF. CDR3 DNA: TGTGCCACCTGGGTCCGCTCGGGACAGGGGGCCAAAAACATTCAGTACTTC.

Details on this clone: The sample contains more than one DNA sequence encoding this CDR3. The V call is TRBV19, the J call TRBJ1-5, with D hard to call. Germline CDR1 and CDR2: LNHDA and SQIVND (reference sequence). V dropped 1 base and J dropped 4 bases, with 14 bases sitting between them. This CDR3 contains 16 residues. The CDR3 DNA follows: TGTGCCAGTAGTATAGTTGGAGGCCGAGGAAATCAGCCCCAGCATTTT. This codes for CASSIVGGRGNQPQHF.

The CDR3 DNA is TGTGCCAGCAGCGCCGGACTAGCGGGAGAGAAGCAGTTCTTC. Translating gives CASSAGLAGEKQFF. The V gene is TRBV9, the J gene TRBJ2-1; 13 positions match TRBD2. Germline V gene lookup returns CDR1 SGDLS and CDR2 YYNGEE. The CDR3 consists of 14 residues. Unmatched junction bases numbered 5, after V lost 3 bases and J lost 11 bases.

In DNA, the CDR3 is TGTGCGATGGGGGGGTCTGGAAACACCATATATTTT. Its protein product is CAMGGSGNTIYF. This chain uses TRBV30 with TRBJ1-3; tentative D call: TRBD1 (5 bases). In germline, CDR1 is GTSNPN, CDR2 SVGIG (reference sequence). The CDR3 has 12 amino acids.

The chain carries TRBV10-3 and TRBJ2-6, with 12 nucleotides matching TRBD2. Germline values: CDR1 ENHRY, CDR2 SYGVKD. The CDR3 covers 17 residues. The junction had 5 bases not matched to a gene; V was cut back by 8 bases and J by 0 bases. CDR3 protein: CAIRTSGESSGANVLTF. In nucleotides, the CDR3 is TGTGCCATCCGGACTAGCGGGGAGAGCTCTGGGGCCAACGTCCTGACTTTC.

The chain employs TRBV28 and TRBJ2-1; 7 bases fit TRBD1. The CDR3 sequence is 14 residues long. With 3 bases clipped from V and 4 bases from J, the junction kept 3 bases outside the gene matches. Germline assignment: CDR1 MDHEN and CDR2 SYDVKM. The CDR3 nucleotides read TGTGCCAGCAGTTTGGGGACAGTTTACAATGAGCAGTTCTTC. This gives the protein CASSLGTVYNEQFF.

The chain has TRBV3-1 (or the pseudogene TRBV3-2) and TRBJ2-2; TRBD1 agrees at 8 bases. V trimming: 5 bases; J trimming: 3 bases; junction bases outside the gene matches: 5. The germline gives CDR1 LGHDT, CDR2 YNNKEL (reference sequence). The CDR3 totals 15 residues. CDR3 nucleotides: TGTGCCAGCAGCTGGACAGGGTCGGACACCGGGGAGCTGTTTTTT. It translates to CASSWTGSDTGELFF.

The gene calls are TRBV27 and TRBJ2-7; 8 positions match TRBD2. The CDR3 has 16 residues. With V trimmed by 2 bases and J by 3 bases, 9 bases remained unmatched. Germline lookup yields CDR1 MNHEY and CDR2 SMNVEV (reference sequence). This chain's CDR3 is CASSLTETSAYYEQYF. The CDR3 DNA reads as TGTGCCAGCAGTTTAACGGAGACTAGCGCTTACTACGAGCAGTACTTC.

This chain connects TRBV2 to TRBJ2-3; TRBD2 aligns across 9 bases. Germline V gives CDR1 SNHLY, CDR2 FYNNEI. The CDR3 is 13 amino acids. V shed 5 bases, J shed 6 bases, and the junction held 3 bases outside the gene matches. The CDR3 DNA reads as TGTGCCAGCAGTTTAGCGGGAGTGGATACGCAGTATTTT. Translated, it gives CASSLAGVDTQYF.

The rearrangement links TRBV7-3 to TRBJ2-2; D not certain. CDR1 SGHTA and CDR2 FQGTGA come from the germline V gene. V dropped 4 bases and J dropped 7 bases, with 10 bases sitting between them. The CDR3 runs to 13 residues. CDR3 coding DNA: TGTGCCAGCAGCTCCCCCTTCGGCGGGGAGCTGTTTTTT. It translates to CASSSPFGGELFF.

In this sample, this clone turned up once. V usage is TRBV28 and J usage is TRBJ1-6; D remains ambiguous. The CDR3 is 15 residues long. The germline V gene has CDR1 MDHEN and CDR2 SYDVKM. V was trimmed by 4 bases and J by 7 bases, leaving 14 bases between them. CDR3 sequence: CASSYHTGRNSPLHF. CDR3 DNA sequence: TGTGCCAGCAGTTACCATACGGGTAGGAATTCACCCCTCCACTTT.